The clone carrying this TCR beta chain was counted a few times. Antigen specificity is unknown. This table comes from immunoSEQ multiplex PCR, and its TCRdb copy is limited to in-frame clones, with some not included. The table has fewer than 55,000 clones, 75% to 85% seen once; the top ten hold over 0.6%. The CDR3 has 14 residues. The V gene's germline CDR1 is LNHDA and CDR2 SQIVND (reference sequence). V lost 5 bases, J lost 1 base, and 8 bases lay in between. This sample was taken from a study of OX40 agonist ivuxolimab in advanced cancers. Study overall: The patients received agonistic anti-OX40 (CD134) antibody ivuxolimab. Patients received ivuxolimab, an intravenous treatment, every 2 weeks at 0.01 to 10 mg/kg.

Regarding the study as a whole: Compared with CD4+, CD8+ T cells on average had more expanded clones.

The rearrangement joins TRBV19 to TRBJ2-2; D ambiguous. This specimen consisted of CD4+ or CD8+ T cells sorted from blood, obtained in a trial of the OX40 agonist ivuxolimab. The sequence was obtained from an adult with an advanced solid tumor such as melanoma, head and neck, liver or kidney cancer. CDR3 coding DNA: TGTGCCAGTAGTCCCCCGCAGAACACCGGGGAGCTGTTTTTT. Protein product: CASSPPQNTGELFF.